This T cell receptor (beta chain) comes out of a study of blood T cell repertoires in COVID-19. Study-level background: COVID-19 samples, acute and convalescent, were from the United States, Italy and Spain.

Clones were sequenced by immunoSEQ multiplex PCR, and TCRdb holds only the in-frame ones, with some missing. The sample carries about 210,000 clones, 80% recorded once. CDR1 SQVTM and CDR2 ANQGSEA come from the germline V gene. V lost 4 bases and J 12 bases, leaving 19 bases between the germline ends. This CDR3 is 12 amino acids long. This TCR was recovered from a human donor in a cohort sampled during active COVID-19. V usage is TRBV29-1 and J usage is TRBJ2-7, with a possible D match to TRBD2 (6 bases). The sample taken for sequencing was peripheral blood. In nucleotides, the CDR3 is TGCAGCGTTGCCCTGGCAGGGAGGAATCTGTACTTC. Amino acids: CSVALAGRNLYF.